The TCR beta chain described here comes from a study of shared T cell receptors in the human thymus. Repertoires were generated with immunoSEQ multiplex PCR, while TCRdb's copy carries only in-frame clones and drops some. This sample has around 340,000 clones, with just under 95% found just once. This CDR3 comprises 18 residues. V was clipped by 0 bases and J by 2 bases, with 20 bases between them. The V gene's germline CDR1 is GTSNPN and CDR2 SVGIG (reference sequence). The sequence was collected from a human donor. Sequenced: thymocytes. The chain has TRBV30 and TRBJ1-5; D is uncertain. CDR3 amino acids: CAWSVHEGSSPGNQPQHF. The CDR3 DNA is TGTGCCTGGAGTGTACATGAGGGATCTTCTCCGGGCAATCAGCCCCAGCATTTT.